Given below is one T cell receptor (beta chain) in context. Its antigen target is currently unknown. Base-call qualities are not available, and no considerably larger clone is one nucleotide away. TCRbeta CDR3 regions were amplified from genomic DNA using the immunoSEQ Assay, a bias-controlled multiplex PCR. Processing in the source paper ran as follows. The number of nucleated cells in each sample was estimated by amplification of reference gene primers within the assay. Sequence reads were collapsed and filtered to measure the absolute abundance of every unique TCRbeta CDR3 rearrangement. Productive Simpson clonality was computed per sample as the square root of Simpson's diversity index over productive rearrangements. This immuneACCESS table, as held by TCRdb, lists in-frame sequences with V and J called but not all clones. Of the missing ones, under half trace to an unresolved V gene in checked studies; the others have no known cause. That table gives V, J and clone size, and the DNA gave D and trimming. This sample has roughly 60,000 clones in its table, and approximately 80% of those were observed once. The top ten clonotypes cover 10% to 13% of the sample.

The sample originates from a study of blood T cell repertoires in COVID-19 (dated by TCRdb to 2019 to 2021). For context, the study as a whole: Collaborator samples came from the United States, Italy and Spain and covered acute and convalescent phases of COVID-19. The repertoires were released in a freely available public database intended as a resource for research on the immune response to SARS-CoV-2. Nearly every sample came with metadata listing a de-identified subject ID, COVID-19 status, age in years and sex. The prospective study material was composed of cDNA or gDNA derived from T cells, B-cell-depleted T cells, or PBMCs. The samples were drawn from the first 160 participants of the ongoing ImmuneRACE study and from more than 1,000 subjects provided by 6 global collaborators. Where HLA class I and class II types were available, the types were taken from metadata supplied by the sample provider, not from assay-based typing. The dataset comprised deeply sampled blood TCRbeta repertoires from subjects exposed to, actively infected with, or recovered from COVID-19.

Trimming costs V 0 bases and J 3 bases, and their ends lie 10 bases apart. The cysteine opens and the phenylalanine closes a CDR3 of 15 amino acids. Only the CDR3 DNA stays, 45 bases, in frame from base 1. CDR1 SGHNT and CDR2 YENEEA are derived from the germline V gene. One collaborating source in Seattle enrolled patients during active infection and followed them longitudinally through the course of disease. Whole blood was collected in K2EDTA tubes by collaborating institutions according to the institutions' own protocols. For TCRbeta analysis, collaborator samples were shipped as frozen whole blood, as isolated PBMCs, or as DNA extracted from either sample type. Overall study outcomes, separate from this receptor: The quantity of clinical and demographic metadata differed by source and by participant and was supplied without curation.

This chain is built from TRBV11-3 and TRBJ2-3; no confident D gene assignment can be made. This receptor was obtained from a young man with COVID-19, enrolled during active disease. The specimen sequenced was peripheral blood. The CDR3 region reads CASSLDGRKTDTQYF. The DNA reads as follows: TGTGCCAGCAGCTTAGATGGGCGAAAGACAGATACGCAGTATTTT.